This T cell receptor (beta chain) is from a study of shared clonotypes between healthy human individuals. This table comes from immunoSEQ multiplex PCR, and its TCRdb copy is limited to in-frame clones, with some not included. This sample has 800,000 to 1,200,000 clones, with approximately 80% found just once. Points from the study as a whole: Sequencing depth was expected to influence donor clonotype sharing. It was observed that 5% to 6% of naive CD4 clonotypes were shared across several donors. Few donors limited the genetic and exposure-history diversity represented.

As to this clone: Antigen specificity is unknown.

V lost 2 bases to trimming and J lost 5 bases; unmatched junction nucleotides: 9. The CDR3 has 17 residues. Germline lookup yields CDR1 MNHEY and CDR2 SMNVEV (reference sequence). The sequencing sample was made of memory CD4+ T cells from PBMCs. Subset described: CD45RA-negative fraction. The clonotype comes from a man between 18 and 29 years old in good health. Some clones in this sample may be carry-over from other donors' samples. The gene calls are TRBV27 and TRBJ2-5; TRBD2 matches at 12 bases. CDR3 loop: CASSLRLAGAVLETQYF. The CDR3 DNA is TGTGCCAGCAGTTTACGACTAGCGGGAGCTGTATTGGAGACCCAGTACTTC.